This TCR beta chain was retrieved from a study of CD8 T cells in Susac syndrome. Study-wide background: When their blood was taken, patients with Susac syndrome were therapy-naive, taking corticosteroids, or taking intravenous immunoglobulin alone.

While CD8+ and CD4+ T cells were isolated negatively, TEMRA cells were enriched by FACS. The V gene's germline CDR1 is SGHDT and CDR2 YYEEEE. This CDR3 spans 14 amino acids. The V segment lost 5 bases and the J segment 6 bases; nucleotides outside the gene matches: 7. Whole-study results and caveats: The authors acknowledged that the study's TCR sequencing and HLA analysis involved relatively few individuals.

Random hexamers served to reverse transcribe roughly 0.5 to 1 ug RNA. One entry per CDR3 protein, called by TCRdb with MiXCR from the immunoSEQ multiplex PCR reads. The data contain 110,000 to 150,000 distinct CDR3 sequences, around 95% of them singletons. Notes on this clonotype: Its target is unknown.

The V and J genes are TRBV5-6 and TRBJ2-3, with 9 bases matching TRBD2. This receptor was identified in a human donor with Susac syndrome. The sample taken for sequencing was CD4+ T cells from PBMCs. CDR3 residues: CASSPGTSLDTQYF. CDR3 nucleotides: TGTGCCAGCAGTCCCGGGACTAGCCTGGATACGCAGTATTTT. Looking up the rest from reference TRBV5-6 and TRBJ2-3 gives the full variable domain: DAGVTQSPTHLIKTRGQQVTLRCSPKSGHDTVSWYQQALGQGPQFIFQYYEEEERQRGNFPDRFSGHQFPNYSSELNVNALLLGDSALYLCASSPGTSLDTQYFGPGTRLTVL.